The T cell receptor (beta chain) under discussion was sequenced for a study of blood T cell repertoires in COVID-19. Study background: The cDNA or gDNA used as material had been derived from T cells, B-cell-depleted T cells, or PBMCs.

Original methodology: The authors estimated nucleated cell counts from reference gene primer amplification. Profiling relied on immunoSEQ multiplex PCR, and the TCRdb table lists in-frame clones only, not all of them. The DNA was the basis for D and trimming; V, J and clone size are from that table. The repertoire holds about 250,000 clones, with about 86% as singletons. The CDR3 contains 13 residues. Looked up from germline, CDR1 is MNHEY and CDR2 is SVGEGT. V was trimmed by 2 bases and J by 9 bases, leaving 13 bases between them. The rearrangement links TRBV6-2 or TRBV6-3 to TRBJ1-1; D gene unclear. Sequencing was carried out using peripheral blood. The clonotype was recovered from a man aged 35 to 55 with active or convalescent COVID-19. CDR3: CASSYPYSYKAFF. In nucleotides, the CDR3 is TGTGCCAGCAGTTACCCGTACAGCTACAAAGCTTTCTTT.